Listed below are T cell receptor beta chains from one sample, sequenced in a study of OX40 agonist ivuxolimab in advanced cancers. The protocol was immunoSEQ multiplex PCR, while the TCRdb copy is restricted to in-frame clones and leaves out a portion. Among 100,000 or so clones listed, approximately 95% were seen once. The starting material was CD4+ or CD8+ T cells sorted from blood, obtained in a trial of the OX40 agonist ivuxolimab. These receptors all stem from an adult with an advanced solid tumor such as melanoma, head and neck, liver or kidney cancer. Each CDR3 is given with its conserved first and last residue. D genes are given only for firm matches. Some rows mark clone size as missing; the rest say once, few, many or name a class of expanded clone.

clone_size d_call j_call v_call cdr3_aa cdr3_nt
. . TRBJ2-7 TRBV4-1 CASSQDRAEQYF TGCGCCAGCAGCCAAGATCGGGCCGAGCAGTACTTC
. TRBD1 TRBJ1-2 TRBV4-3 CASSLLTGEVTVYGYTF TGCGCCAGCAGCCTACTGACAGGGGAGGTAACGGTCTATGGCTACACCTTC
. . TRBJ1-6 TRBV9 CASSPGRSPLHF TGTGCCAGCAGCCCCGGGCGTTCACCCCTCCACTTT
. . TRBJ2-2 TRBV4-2 CASSLGPTTGELFF TGTGCCAGCAGCCTGGGACCAACGACCGGGGAGCTGTTTTTT
once TRBD1 TRBJ1-1 TRBV4-1 CASSQDGTGKTEAFF TGCGCCAGCAGCCAAGATGGGACAGGGAAGACTGAAGCTTTCTTT
. . TRBJ2-3 TRBV5-8 CATGGVMDTQYF TGTGCCACAGGGGGGGTAATGGATACGCAGTATTTT
few TRBD2 TRBJ2-3 TRBV4-2 CASSPGTSDTDTQYF TGTGCCAGCAGCCCCGGGACTAGCGACACAGATACGCAGTATTTT
. . TRBJ2-1 TRBV6-5 CASERRGNSYNEQFF TGTGCCAGCGAGCGACGGGGGAACTCCTACAATGAGCAGTTCTTC
. TRBD1 TRBJ1-5 TRBV28 CASSFYRGSNQPQHF TGTGCCAGCAGTTTTTACAGGGGCTCCAATCAGCCCCAGCATTTT
. . TRBJ1-6 TRBV9 CASSPQMGANSPLHF TGTGCCAGCAGCCCTCAGATGGGGGCGAATTCACCCCTCCACTTT
. TRBD1 TRBJ1-4 TRBV18 CASGTGTNEKLFF TGTGCCAGTGGGACAGGGACTAATGAAAAACTGTTTTTT
. . TRBJ2-5 TRBV5-5 CASSRGVETQYF TGTGCCAGCAGCAGGGGTGTTGAGACCCAGTACTTC
once TRBD1 TRBJ1-1 TRBV25-1 CASSERQGVNTEAFF TGTGCCAGCAGTGAAAGACAGGGGGTGAACACTGAAGCTTTCTTT
. TRBD1 TRBJ2-5 TRBV7-9 CASSLGTGAFQETQYF TGTGCCAGCAGCCTTGGGACAGGGGCTTTCCAAGAGACCCAGTACTTC
. . TRBJ2-7 TRBV11-2 CASSLGLKTYEQYF TGTGCCAGCAGCTTAGGTCTTAAAACCTACGAGCAGTACTTC
. . TRBJ2-5 TRBV4-3 CASSQLGEETQYF TGCGCCAGCAGCCAACTGGGAGAAGAGACCCAGTACTTC
. . TRBJ2-1 TRBV5-4 CASSLEGGNEQFF TGTGCCAGCAGCTTAGAGGGGGGGAATGAGCAGTTCTTC
. TRBD2 TRBJ2-2 TRBV7-8 CASSGGTSGPVLNTGELFF TGTGCCAGCAGCGGCGGGACTAGCGGCCCGGTTTTGAACACCGGGGAGCTGTTTTTT
. TRBD1 TRBJ2-7 TRBV11-2 CASSNTGAGYEQYF TGTGCCAGCAGCAACACAGGGGCCGGCTACGAGCAGTACTTC
. . TRBJ2-7 TRBV7-2 CASSLVGAREQYF TGTGCCAGCAGCTTAGTCGGAGCTCGAGAGCAGTACTTC
. . TRBJ2-2 TRBV27 CASSLSSGELFF TGTGCCAGCAGTTTATCGTCCGGGGAGCTGTTTTTT
. . TRBJ2-2 TRBV27 CASSSTGELFF TGTGCCAGCAGTTCCACCGGGGAGCTGTTTTTT
. . TRBJ2-3 TRBV6-5 CASSYFRGDTQYF TGTGCCAGCAGTTACTTCCGGGGGGATACGCAGTATTTT
. . TRBJ2-3 TRBV27 CASSSTRTDTQYF TGTGCCAGCAGTTCGACTCGCACAGATACGCAGTATTTT
once . TRBJ2-2 TRBV7-9 CASSQIPLANTGELFF TGTGCCAGCAGCCAGATACCCCTTGCGAACACCGGGGAGCTGTTTTTT